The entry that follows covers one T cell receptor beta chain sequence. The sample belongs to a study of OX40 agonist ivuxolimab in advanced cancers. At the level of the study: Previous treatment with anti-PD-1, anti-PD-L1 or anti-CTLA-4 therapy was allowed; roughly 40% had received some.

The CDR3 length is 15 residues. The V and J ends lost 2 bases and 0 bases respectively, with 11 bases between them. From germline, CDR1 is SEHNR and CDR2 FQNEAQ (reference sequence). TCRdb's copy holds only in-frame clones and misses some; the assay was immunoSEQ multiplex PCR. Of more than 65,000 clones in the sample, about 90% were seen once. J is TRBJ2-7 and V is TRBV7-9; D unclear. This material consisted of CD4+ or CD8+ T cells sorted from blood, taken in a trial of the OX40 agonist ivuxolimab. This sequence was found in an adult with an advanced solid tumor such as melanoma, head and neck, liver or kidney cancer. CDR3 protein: CASSLNLGSSYEQYF. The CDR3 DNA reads TGTGCCAGCAGCTTAAATCTCGGCTCCTCCTACGAGCAGTACTTC.